These T cell receptor beta chains were read from a single sample in a study of T cell responses to AZD1222 COVID-19 vaccine. Profiled with immunoSEQ multiplex PCR; TCRdb holds only in-frame clones, not every one. The sample gives about 130,000 clones, around 84% of which show up once; approximately 20% is in the top ten. The sequenced sample was peripheral blood, obtained on day 0 of AZD1222 vaccination. The receptors come from an adult in good health. CDR3s include the opening cysteine and the closing phenylalanine or tryptophan. D genes are given only for firm matches. Size tells how often a clone was seen (once, few, many) or the class of an expanded clone, and some rows leave it out.

v_call: TRBV11-3
clone_size: -
d_call: TRBD1
j_call: TRBJ2-7
cdr3_aa: CASSPMLRGNYEQYF
cdr3_nt: TGTGCCAGCAGCCCAATGCTCAGGGGGAACTACGAGCAGTACTTC

v_call: TRBV6-4
clone_size: -
d_call: TRBD2
j_call: TRBJ2-1
cdr3_aa: CASSLQRGGSYNEQFF
cdr3_nt: TGTGCCAGCAGTCTTCAGCGGGGGGGCTCCTACAATGAGCAGTTCTTC

v_call: TRBV5-4
clone_size: -
d_call: TRBD1
j_call: TRBJ2-5
cdr3_aa: CASSARDRGREETQYF
cdr3_nt: TGTGCCAGCAGCGCCCGGGACAGGGGGCGAGAAGAGACCCAGTACTTC

v_call: TRBV2
clone_size: once
d_call: -
j_call: TRBJ1-3
cdr3_aa: CASRLGSTAGNTIYF
cdr3_nt: TGTGCCAGCAGGCTCGGGTCTACAGCAGGAAACACCATATATTTT

v_call: TRBV19
clone_size: few
d_call: -
j_call: TRBJ1-1
cdr3_aa: CASSIDVPYTEAFF
cdr3_nt: TGTGCCAGTAGTATAGATGTACCCTACACTGAAGCTTTCTTT

v_call: TRBV27
clone_size: -
d_call: -
j_call: TRBJ2-1
cdr3_aa: CASRPTAYNEQFF
cdr3_nt: TGTGCCAGCAGACCGACAGCCTACAATGAGCAGTTCTTC

v_call: TRBV6-5
clone_size: -
d_call: -
j_call: TRBJ1-5
cdr3_aa: CATFWGKGQPQHF
cdr3_nt: TGTGCCACCTTCTGGGGGAAGGGACAGCCCCAGCATTTT

v_call: TRBV24-1
clone_size: -
d_call: TRBD2
j_call: TRBJ2-1
cdr3_aa: CATSDRSGGGPRNEQFF
cdr3_nt: TGTGCCACCAGTGACCGTAGCGGGGGGGGACCTAGGAATGAGCAGTTCTTC

v_call: TRBV27
clone_size: -
d_call: -
j_call: TRBJ1-2
cdr3_aa: CASSPTGSKGGYTF
cdr3_nt: TGTGCCAGCAGTCCGACAGGCTCTAAGGGGGGCTACACCTTC

v_call: TRBV3-1/TRBV3-2
clone_size: once
d_call: TRBD1
j_call: TRBJ1-2
cdr3_aa: CASSHWTGLNYGYTF
cdr3_nt: TGTGCCAGCAGCCATTGGACAGGACTAAACTATGGCTACACCTTC

v_call: TRBV9
clone_size: -
d_call: -
j_call: TRBJ2-2
cdr3_aa: CASSVRRGGTSNTGELFF
cdr3_nt: TGTGCCAGCAGCGTAAGGAGGGGGGGAACCTCGAACACCGGGGAGCTGTTTTTT

v_call: TRBV13
clone_size: -
d_call: TRBD1
j_call: TRBJ2-7
cdr3_aa: CASSLTGQGRYEQYF
cdr3_nt: TGTGCCAGCAGCCTCACCGGACAGGGGAGGTACGAGCAGTACTTC

v_call: TRBV7-3
clone_size: -
d_call: -
j_call: TRBJ2-7
cdr3_aa: CASSQQGYEQYF
cdr3_nt: TGTGCCAGCAGCCAACAGGGTTACGAGCAGTACTTC

v_call: TRBV28
clone_size: -
d_call: -
j_call: TRBJ2-4
cdr3_aa: CASSSTGRRGNIQYF
cdr3_nt: TGTGCCAGCAGTTCAACAGGGAGAAGAGGAAACATTCAGTACTTC

v_call: TRBV28
clone_size: -
d_call: -
j_call: TRBJ2-7
cdr3_aa: CASTQDPSYEQYF
cdr3_nt: TGTGCCAGCACGCAGGACCCATCCTACGAGCAGTACTTC

v_call: TRBV5-1
clone_size: -
d_call: -
j_call: TRBJ1-3
cdr3_aa: CASSFGDSGNTIYF
cdr3_nt: TGCGCCAGCAGCTTTGGCGACTCTGGAAACACCATATATTTT

v_call: TRBV7-2
clone_size: -
d_call: -
j_call: TRBJ1-6
cdr3_aa: CASSPVSGYNSPLHF
cdr3_nt: TGTGCCAGCAGCCCCGTGTCGGGGTATAATTCACCCCTCCACTTT

v_call: TRBV7-2
clone_size: -
d_call: TRBD1
j_call: TRBJ1-1
cdr3_aa: CASSAPRTGGYGNTEAFF
cdr3_nt: TGTGCCAGCAGCGCCCCTCGGACAGGGGGCTACGGGAACACTGAAGCTTTCTTT

v_call: TRBV29-1
clone_size: -
d_call: -
j_call: TRBJ2-5
cdr3_aa: CSSGGRETQYF
cdr3_nt: TGCAGCTCTGGGGGGAGGGAGACCCAGTACTTC

v_call: TRBV7-9
clone_size: few
d_call: TRBD1
j_call: TRBJ1-3
cdr3_aa: CASSLDRGGNTIYF
cdr3_nt: TGTGCCAGCAGCCTAGACAGGGGGGGAAACACCATATATTTT